A selection of T cell receptor beta chains follows, all from one sample in a study of blood T cells in healthy people across ages. TCRdb itself ran the 5' RACE reads through MiXCR, one entry per CDR3 protein. The data hold some 1.7 million distinct CDR3 sequences, with 28% observed a single time. What was sequenced was blood. These TCRs come from a woman between 25 and 40 years old in good health. Both conserved end residues are part of each CDR3. A D gene is named only where the DNA matches it firmly. Where a row states a size, it is once, few, many or the class of an expanded clone; other rows omit it.

v_gene	abundance	d_gene	j_gene	CDR3nt	CDR3aa
TRBV29-1	-	TRBD1	TRBJ2-3	TGCAGCGCTTCAGGGGGCGGGGCAGATACGCAGTATTTT	CSASGGGADTQYF
TRBV10-3	-	-	TRBJ1-2	TGTGTCATCAGTGAGTCGATGGGGGAAGGCTACACCTTC	CVISESMGEGYTF
TRBV6-2/TRBV6-3	few	TRBD2	TRBJ2-5	TGTGCCAGCACGCGGCGCGGGGGGGCCAGGGAGACCCAGTACTTC	CASTRRGGARETQYF
TRBV3-1	-	TRBD2	TRBJ2-7	TGTGCCAGCAGCCCGGGACTAGCGGGGCTCTGCGAGCAGTACTTC	CASSPGLAGLCEQYF
TRBV7-6	-	TRBD2	TRBJ2-7	TGTGCCAGCAGCGCCGCTCTAGCGGGGAAATACGAGCAGTACTTC	CASSAALAGKYEQYF
TRBV18	many	-	TRBJ1-1	TGTGCCAGCTCACCGACAGCTAACACTGAAGCTTTCTTT	CASSPTANTEAFF
TRBV9	-	-	TRBJ2-1	TGTGCCAGCAGCGTAGTACTAGCTGCCCCGGCGGGTGAGCAGTTCTTC	CASSVVLAAPAGEQFF
TRBV6-6	many	-	TRBJ2-7	TGTGCCAGCAGTTACCCAGGGTCCTACGAGCAGTACTTC	CASSYPGSYEQYF
TRBV18	-	-	TRBJ2-5	TGTGCCAGCTCAGCCCAGCCCGAGACCCAGTACTTC	CASSAQPETQYF
TRBV28	many	-	TRBJ2-3	TGTGCCAGCAGTTTCGGAAGGGTGGCGTATTTT	CASSFGRVAYF
TRBV10-3	-	-	TRBJ1-5	TGTGCCATCAGTGGGTCGAGCGGTCAGCCCCAGCATTTT	CAISGSSGQPQHF
TRBV20-1	many	-	TRBJ2-5	TGCAGTGCAAATGATGGGCTTGAGACCCAGTACTTC	CSANDGLETQYF
TRBV4-3	-	-	TRBJ2-2	TGCGCCAGCAGCCAAGACGGTCAACAGGGCACCGGGGAGCTGTTTTTT	CASSQDGQQGTGELFF
TRBV10-3	few	-	TRBJ2-7	TGTGCCATCAAAGGGGTGACGGGGCCGAGCTCCTACGAGCAGTACTTC	CAIKGVTGPSSYEQYF
TRBV6-1	few	-	TRBJ2-3	TGTGCCAGCACCCGAAGGGGAACTAGTGGGGGCGCGCTGGCAGATACGCAGTATTTT	CASTRRGTSGGALADTQYF